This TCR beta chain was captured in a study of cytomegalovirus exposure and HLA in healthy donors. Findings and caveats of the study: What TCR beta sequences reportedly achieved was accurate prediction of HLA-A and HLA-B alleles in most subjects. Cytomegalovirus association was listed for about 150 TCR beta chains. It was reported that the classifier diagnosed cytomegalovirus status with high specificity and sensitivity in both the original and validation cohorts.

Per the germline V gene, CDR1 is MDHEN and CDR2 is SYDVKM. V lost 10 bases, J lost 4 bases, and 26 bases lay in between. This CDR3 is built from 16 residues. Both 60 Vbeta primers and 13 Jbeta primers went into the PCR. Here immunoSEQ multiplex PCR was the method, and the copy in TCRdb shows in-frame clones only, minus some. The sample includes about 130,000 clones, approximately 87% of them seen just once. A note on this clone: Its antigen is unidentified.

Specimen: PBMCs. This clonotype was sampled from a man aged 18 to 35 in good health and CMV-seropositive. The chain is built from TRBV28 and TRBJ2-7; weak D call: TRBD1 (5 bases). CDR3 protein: CATAPTVAGWPYEQYF. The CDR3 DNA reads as TGTGCCACCGCCCCCACAGTGGCAGGGTGGCCTTACGAGCAGTACTTC.